The entry that follows covers one TCR beta chain sequence. The data are from a study of blood T cell repertoires in COVID-19. Some clones are missing from TCRdb's copy, which holds only in-frame ones; the method was immunoSEQ multiplex PCR. The sample includes roughly 180,000 clones, roughly 80% seen only once; the top ten take approximately 15%. Trimming stripped 2 bases from V and 6 bases from J, with 17 bases between. Germline CDR1 and CDR2: SEHNR and FQNEAQ (reference sequence). CDR3 size: 16 residues. Individuals aged roughly 18 to 95 years were recruited from fewer than 30 US areas. Each exposed participant met a COVID-19 case in the 2 weeks preceding study entry.

Sequencing was performed on PBMCs or T cells enriched from blood (not recorded which). The receptor's source is a man between 60 and 75 years old who had been exposed to COVID-19. The chain links TRBV7-9 to TRBJ2-1; D is uncertain. The CDR3 DNA reads as TGTGCCAGCAGCTTACCCCCAGGCCTGGTGGGCAATGAGCAGTTCTTC. The encoded protein is CASSLPPGLVGNEQFF.